The 11 T cell receptor beta chains below come from one sample, sequenced in a study of T-cell reconstitution after alpha-beta-depleted transplantation in children. Unique molecular identifiers were used in preparing the TCRbeta library. TCRdb processed the PCR reads anew with MiXCR; each CDR3 protein has one entry. The data contain about 230,000 distinct CDR3 sequences, approximately 11% of them singletons. Sequencing was performed on PBMCs, taken before TCRalphabeta/CD19-depleted stem cell transplant. These receptors were taken from a child younger than two with acute myeloid leukemia, due to receive a stem cell transplant.

This clonotype was found many times. V usage is TRBV6-6 and J usage is TRBJ2-1, with 8 bases fitting TRBD1. The CDR3 runs 15 residues. J lost 7 bases, V lost 8 bases, and 13 bases had no gene match. Germline V gene sequence: CDR1 MNHNY, CDR2 SVGAGI (reference sequence). The CDR3 loop reads CASYPRQGIRNEQFF. The CDR3 DNA is TGTGCCAGCTACCCTAGACAGGGGATTAGAAATGAGCAGTTCTTC.

This clonotype was counted at least ten times. The chain carries TRBV10-3 and TRBJ2-3, with 7 bases lining up with TRBD1. Unmatched junction bases numbered 2, after V lost 4 bases and J lost 1 base. CDR3 length: 14 residues. Germline lookup yields CDR1 ENHRY and CDR2 SYGVKD. The CDR3 here is CAISATGGTDTQYF. CDR3 DNA sequence: TGTGCCATCAGTGCCACAGGGGGCACAGATACGCAGTATTTT.

This clonotype has ten or more counts. The chain combines TRBV5-5 with TRBJ2-7; D is uncertain. The germline V and J ends were trimmed by 0 bases and 3 bases, with 10 bases remaining between them. The CDR3 consists of 14 residues. Germline values: CDR1 SGHKS, CDR2 YYEKEE (reference sequence). This CDR3 is CASSLVGSYYEQYF. As DNA, the CDR3 is TGTGCCAGCAGCTTGGTAGGCAGCTACTACGAGCAGTACTTC.

There are many counts of this clonotype. The rearrangement uses TRBV3-1 and TRBJ2-1; TRBD2 agrees at 14 bases. CDR3 length equals 15 residues. CDR1 and CDR2 from the germline V gene are LGHDT and YNNKEL (reference sequence). J lost 8 bases, V lost 4 bases, and 4 bases had no gene match. CDR3 sequence reads: CASSRGTSGSYEQFF. As DNA, the CDR3 is TGTGCCAGCAGCCGAGGGACTAGCGGGAGTTATGAGCAGTTCTTC.

This clonotype was detected ten times or more. The gene calls are TRBV29-1 and TRBJ1-2; TRBD1 might be the D (5 bases). CDR1 and CDR2 from the germline V gene are SQVTM and ANQGSEA. V was shortened by 7 bases and J by 0 bases, with 15 bases between the two germline ends. The CDR3 sequence is 14 residues long. The CDR3 here is CSAQGLRANYGYTF. DNA of the CDR3: TGCAGCGCCCAGGGACTGAGAGCTAACTATGGCTACACCTTC.

This clonotype has a count of ten or more. The chain employs TRBV24-1 and TRBJ2-2; D is uncertain. The CDR3 consists of 13 residues. Between the trimmed V and J ends, which lost 7 bases and 3 bases, there was a span of 8 bases. Per the germline V gene, CDR1 is KGHDR and CDR2 is SFDVKD. The CDR3 sequence is CATRNWDTGELFF. The CDR3, as DNA: TGTGCCACCAGGAATTGGGACACCGGGGAGCTGTTTTTT.

In this sample, this clonotype turned up many times. The J gene is TRBJ1-1, the V gene TRBV7-2; perhaps TRBD1 as D (6 bases). V dropped 7 bases and J dropped 2 bases, with 14 bases sitting between them. Germline V gene lookup returns CDR1 SGHTA and CDR2 FQGNSA. The CDR3 covers 14 residues. CDR3 in DNA: TGTGCCAGCAAAACAACAGGGACAAACACTGAAGCTTTCTTT. It yields the protein CASKTTGTNTEAFF. Full variable domain (remainder filled in from reference TRBV7-2 and TRBJ1-1): GAGVSQSPSNKVTEKGKDVELRCDPISGHTALYWYRQSLGQGLEFLIYFQGNSAPDKSGLPSDRFSAERTGGSVSTLTIQRTQQEDSAVYLCASKTTGTNTEAFFGQGTRLTVV.

This clonotype was counted many times. The chain is built from TRBV6-1 and TRBJ2-7; 10 bases map to TRBD2. This CDR3 contains 16 residues. The V segment lost 0 bases and the J segment 2 bases; nucleotides outside the gene matches: 4. CDR1 is MNHNS and CDR2 is SASEGT in the germline V gene. The CDR3 nucleotides read TGTGCCAGCAGTGAAGCGCTCAGCGGGAGGGCCTACGAGCAGTACTTC. The encoded protein is CASSEALSGRAYEQYF.

At least ten counts were recorded for this clonotype. The chain links TRBV5-1 to TRBJ2-7, with D uncertain. This CDR3 spans 13 amino acids. The V gene lost 0 bases and the J gene lost 3 bases, with 7 bases spanning the gap. Germline V gene sequence: CDR1 SGHRS, CDR2 YFSETQ. The CDR3 protein is CASSLETFYEQYF. For the CDR3, the DNA is TGCGCCAGCAGCTTGGAAACCTTCTACGAGCAGTACTTC. Full variable domain (remainder filled in from reference TRBV5-1 and TRBJ2-7): KAGVTQTPRYLIKTRGQQVTLSCSPISGHRSVSWYQQTPGQGLQFLFEYFSETQRNKGNFPGRFSGRQFSNSRSEMNVSTLELGDSALYLCASSLETFYEQYFGPGTRLTVT.

This clonotype was recorded at least ten times. The chain uses TRBV7-2 and TRBJ1-5; 7 nucleotides align to TRBD1. The V and J ends lost 2 bases and 4 bases, in that order; junction bases with no gene match: 2. The CDR3 loop spans 14 amino acids. Germline values: CDR1 SGHTA, CDR2 FQGNSA. CDR3 in amino acids: CASSLQGVNQPQHF. DNA of the CDR3: TGTGCCAGCAGCTTACAGGGGGTAAATCAGCCCCAGCATTTT.

In its sample, this clonotype was seen many times. The CDR3: CASSWTGEETQYF. CDR3 DNA: TGTGCCAGCAGCTGGACAGGGGAAGAGACCCAGTACTTC. This sequence joins TRBV7-2 and TRBJ2-5, with TRBD1 identical over 9 bases. CDR1 is SGHTA and CDR2 is FQGNSA in the germline V gene. This CDR3 is 13 amino acids long. Unmatched junction bases numbered 0, after V lost 4 bases and J lost 3 bases.